These 29 T cell receptor beta chains originate from one sample sequenced in a study of T cells in Graves' hyperthyroidism and ophthalmopathy. From RNA transcripts, TCR beta CDR3 regions were amplified. The HTBI set primed first-round TCR CDR3 RT-PCR. TCRdb reprocessed the multiplex PCR reads via MiXCR and lists one record per CDR3 protein. The sample includes fewer than 600,000 distinct CDR3 sequences, approximately 14% of them seen just once. The sequencing sample was made of blood. The receptors stem from a woman younger than 30 with Graves' hyperthyroidism.

This clonotype came up once. This sequence may be a read error, since a much larger clone differs from it by one base. The chain is built from TRBV18 and TRBJ2-3; 7 bases match TRBD1. CDR3 length: 15 residues. The germline CDR1 and CDR2 sequences are KGHSH and LQKENI. The CDR3 protein is CVSSRTGFPGDTQYF. CDR3 DNA: TGTGTCAGCTCGCGGACAGGATTTCCCGGAGATACGCAGTATTTT.

Ten or more counts support this clonotype. V gene TRBV20-1 combines with J gene TRBJ2-5, with TRBD1 as a possible D gene (6 bases). CDR3 length: 14 amino acids. The V end was cut by 5 bases, the J end by 0 bases, with 13 bases between. The germline V gene encodes CDR1 DFQATT and CDR2 SNEGSKA (reference sequence). The CDR3 protein is CSAGRTGYQETQYF. The CDR3 coding sequence is TGCAGTGCTGGCAGAACAGGGTACCAAGAGACCCAGTACTTC.

This clonotype was counted only a few times. This rearrangement joins TRBV29-1 to TRBJ2-7; 9 bases fit TRBD1. The trim removed 6 bases at V and 4 bases at J, leaving 10 bases unmatched. The CDR3 contains 14 residues. CDR1 is SQVTM and CDR2 is ANQGSEA in the germline V gene. The CDR3 DNA follows: TGCAGCGTCCAACCCGGGACAGGGTGGTACGAGCAGTACTTC. This sequence encodes CSVQPGTGWYEQYF.

This clonotype occurred many times. V and J are TRBV20-1 and TRBJ2-1; no clear D gene. The CDR3 sequence is 13 residues long. In germline, CDR1 is DFQATT, CDR2 SNEGSKA (reference sequence). V lost 5 bases to trimming and J lost 5 bases, with 13 bases between them. As DNA, the CDR3 is TGCAGTGCTGTTCCTATGAGACACAATGAGCAGTTCTTC. Translation gives CSAVPMRHNEQFF.

This clonotype was counted at least ten times. This chain joins TRBV27 and TRBJ2-1; 9 bases agree with TRBD2. After removal of 3 bases from V and 2 bases from J, the junction contained 2 bases not matched to a gene. Germline-derived CDR1 and CDR2 are MNHEY and SMNVEV (reference sequence). There are 15 residues in the CDR3. CDR3 DNA sequence: TGTGCCAGCAGTTTGCGCGGGAGGGCCTACAATGAGCAGTTCTTC. Amino acid sequence: CASSLRGRAYNEQFF.

This clonotype was picked up a small number of times. The chain is built from TRBV30 and TRBJ2-2; D unclear. CDR3 length equals 17 residues. V lost 0 bases to trimming and J lost 1 base, with 15 bases between them. Germline lookup yields CDR1 GTSNPN and CDR2 SVGIG (reference sequence). The CDR3 loop reads CAWSVQRAPLNTGELFF. CDR3 bases: TGTGCCTGGAGTGTACAAAGGGCACCCCTGAACACCGGGGAGCTGTTTTTT.

Worth noting for this clonotype: A clone one base away is much larger, so this may be a read error. The chain joins TRBV3-1 to TRBJ2-2; a possible D gene is TRBD2 (5 bases). This CDR3 region has 16 residues. Germline CDR1 LGHDT, CDR2 YNNKEL (reference sequence). V dropped 0 bases and J dropped 6 bases, with 14 bases sitting between them. CDR3 nucleotide sequence: TGTGCCAGCAGCCAAGATCCGGGGTTTACGGCCGGGGAGCTGTTTTTT. Residues: CASSQDPGFTAGELFF.

This clonotype occurred many times. This CDR3 reads CAWSETSGPYEQYF. The CDR3 bases are TGTGCCTGGAGTGAGACTAGCGGCCCCTACGAGCAGTACTTC. This rearrangement joins TRBV30 to TRBJ2-7, with 9 bases aligning to TRBD2. CDR1 is GTSNPN, CDR2 SVGIG, per germline (reference sequence). The CDR3 has 14 amino acids. J was trimmed by 2 bases and V by 1 base; bases with no gene match: 3.

The sample holds a few counts of this clonotype. With a much larger clone just one base away, this may be a read error. The chain combines TRBV6-2 or TRBV6-3 with TRBJ1-2, with D hard to call. The germline gives CDR1 MNHEY, CDR2 SVGEGT. CDR3 length: 14 residues. The CDR3 sequence is CASAHAAFGYDYTF. For the CDR3, the DNA is TGTGCCAGCGCCCACGCGGCTTTCGGCTATGACTACACCTTC.

This clonotype occurred many times. This rearrangement joins TRBV19 to TRBJ2-2, with a tentative D call TRBD2 (5 bases). This CDR3 has 14 amino acids. Germline V CDR1 and CDR2: LNHDA, SQIVND (reference sequence). V was cut by 7 bases and J by 0 bases, with 9 bases left in between. This CDR3 is CASTSRANTGELFF. Here the CDR3 DNA reads TGTGCCAGTACTTCGAGGGCGAACACCGGGGAGCTGTTTTTT.

This clonotype occurred many times. Here the CDR3 reads CASSLLVAASREQFF. The CDR3 nucleotides read TGTGCCAGCAGCTTATTGGTTGCTGCGTCTCGTGAGCAGTTCTTC. The rearrangement links TRBV11-2 to TRBJ2-1; D remains ambiguous. The CDR3 contains 15 residues. The V end lost 2 bases, the J end lost 9 bases, and 17 bases lay between the germline ends. CDR1 SGHAT and CDR2 FQNNGV come from the germline V gene. Full variable domain (remainder filled in from reference TRBV11-2 and TRBJ2-1): EAGVAQSPRYKIIEKRQSVAFWCNPISGHATLYWYQQILGQGPKLLIQFQNNGVVDDSQLPKDRFSAERLKGVDSTLKIQPAKLEDSAVYLCASSLLVAASREQFFGPGTRLTVL.

This clonotype came up many times. This rearrangement joins TRBV12-3 or TRBV12-4 to TRBJ2-7; 7 nucleotides line up with TRBD1. V was clipped by 0 bases and J by 6 bases; unmatched bases: 5. This CDR3 is 14 amino acids long. The CDR3 loop is CASSLAGGFFEQYF. The CDR3, as DNA: TGTGCCAGCAGTTTAGCAGGGGGCTTTTTCGAGCAGTACTTC.

This clonotype showed up many times. This chain uses TRBV4-1 with TRBJ1-6; TRBD1 aligns across 9 bases. J was trimmed by 9 bases and V by 3 bases; bases with no gene match: 6. Germline V CDR1 and CDR2: MGHRA, YSYEKL. This CDR3 is built from 15 residues. The CDR3 protein is CASSQMTGGTSPLHF. CDR3 DNA: TGCGCCAGCAGCCAGATGACAGGGGGAACTTCACCCCTCCACTTT.

Notes on this clonotype: A much larger clone lies a single base off, so this may be a read error. V and J are TRBV27 and TRBJ2-1; TRBD2 might be the D (5 bases). This CDR3 spans 15 amino acids. The germline gives CDR1 MNHEY, CDR2 SMNVEV (reference sequence). V lost 4 bases and J 8 bases, leaving 18 bases between the germline ends. The CDR3 spells CASSSWASLVDEQFF. Here the CDR3 DNA reads TGTGCCAGCAGTTCTTGGGCTAGCTTGGTGGATGAGCAGTTCTTC.

This clonotype has a count of ten or more. This sequence joins TRBV20-1 and TRBJ1-3; weak D call: TRBD1 (5 bases). This CDR3 spans 15 amino acids. The germline V and J ends were trimmed by 1 base and 2 bases, with 12 bases remaining between them. Germline values: CDR1 DFQATT, CDR2 SNEGSKA (reference sequence). The CDR3 nucleotides are TGCAGTGCTAGAGCGATCGACAGAGCTGGAAACACCATATATTTT. The encoded protein is CSARAIDRAGNTIYF.

This clonotype was observed many times. The CDR3, as DNA: TGTGCCAGCACCCCGTGGGGACGGGATACGCAGTATTTT. This encodes CASTPWGRDTQYF. The chain has TRBV6-2 or TRBV6-3 and TRBJ2-3; D is tentatively TRBD1 or TRBD2 (5 bases each). Germline V gene sequence: CDR1 MNHEY, CDR2 SVGEGT. V dropped 7 bases and J dropped 6 bases, with 14 bases sitting between them. This CDR3 region has 13 residues.

The chain joins TRBV19 to TRBJ2-1; 7 nucleotides line up with TRBD2. V lost 3 bases, J lost 9 bases, and 8 bases stayed unmatched. Germline values: CDR1 LNHDA, CDR2 SQIVND (reference sequence). The CDR3 length is 14 residues. The CDR3 here is CASSIEGGPGEQFF. The CDR3 DNA sequence: TGTGCCAGTAGTATTGAGGGAGGGCCCGGTGAGCAGTTCTTC.

The table lists this clonotype with many counts. V gene TRBV12-3 or TRBV12-4 combines with J gene TRBJ2-5; D is unclear. Trimming stripped 6 bases from V and 7 bases from J, with 18 bases between. The length of the CDR3 is 14 residues. DNA of the CDR3: TGTGCCAGCAGCCTTCGGCGGTTTGAGGCGACCCAGTACTTC. It is translated as CASSLRRFEATQYF.

This clonotype has ten or more counts. Here the CDR3 DNA reads TGTGCCAGCAGCCCAGGGGTGAACACCGGGGAGCTGTTTTTT. Translating it yields CASSPGVNTGELFF. The V call is TRBV7-3, the J call TRBJ2-2, with D perhaps TRBD1 (6 bases). Germline assignment: CDR1 SGHTA and CDR2 FQGTGA. CDR3 size: 14 residues. V was shortened by 5 bases and J by 1 base, with 8 bases between the two germline ends.

This clonotype has a count of ten or more. The J gene is TRBJ2-3, the V gene TRBV12-3 or TRBV12-4; 7 positions agree with TRBD1. CDR3 length equals 16 residues. V was clipped by 5 bases and J by 3 bases; unmatched bases: 11. CDR3 sequence (DNA): TGTGCCAGCAGTCCGGTGAGGACAGGAACGACAGATACGCAGTATTTT. The encoded protein is CASSPVRTGTTDTQYF.

This clonotype was observed many times. This rearrangement joins TRBV9 to TRBJ1-1; weak D call: TRBD1 (6 bases). The CDR3 totals 16 residues. CDR1 is SGDLS and CDR2 is YYNGEE in the germline V gene. Trimming cost V 2 bases and J 0 bases, with 14 bases left between them. CDR3 DNA: TGTGCCAGCAGCGTCGCCGGGACATCTTTGAACACTGAAGCTTTCTTT. Translated, it gives CASSVAGTSLNTEAFF.

This clonotype has a count of ten or more. The chain is built from TRBV10-3 and TRBJ2-1; 8 nucleotides match TRBD2. J was trimmed by 6 bases and V by 6 bases; bases with no gene match: 10. This CDR3 has 15 residues. The V gene's germline CDR1 is ENHRY and CDR2 SYGVKD. Written as DNA, the CDR3 is TGTGCCATCAGGGTACTAGCGGATGCGGGCAATGAGCAGTTCTTC. This translates into CAIRVLADAGNEQFF.

In this sample, this clonotype turned up many times. CDR3 in amino acids: CAWSVKNTGGVQPQHF. CDR3 nucleotide sequence: TGTGCCTGGAGTGTCAAAAATACAGGGGGCGTTCAGCCCCAGCATTTT. This chain joins TRBV30 and TRBJ1-5, with 9 bases that match TRBD1. CDR1 GTSNPN and CDR2 SVGIG come from the germline V gene (reference sequence). This CDR3 spans 16 amino acids. With V trimmed by 0 bases and J by 6 bases, 9 bases remained unmatched.

This clonotype has ten or more counts. V gene TRBV12-3 or TRBV12-4 combines with J gene TRBJ2-7; no clear D. V gave up 6 bases and J gave up 2 bases, with 11 bases separating them. The CDR3 is made up of 13 amino acids. The CDR3 reads CASSAVATYEQYF. The CDR3 DNA sequence: TGTGCCAGCAGCGCCGTTGCCACCTACGAGCAGTACTTC.

Note on this clonotype: Since the CDR3 does not end with the conserved phenylalanine or tryptophan, this likely comes from a read error. V gene TRBV12-3 or TRBV12-4 combines with J gene TRBJ2-5; no clear D. The V end lost 5 bases, the J end lost 4 bases, and 5 bases lay between the germline ends. The CDR3 is 11 amino acids. The CDR3 DNA is TGTGCCAGCAGTGTACTAGAGACCCAGTACTCC. As protein: CASSVLETQYS.

There are many counts of this clonotype. This rearrangement joins TRBV12-3 or TRBV12-4 to TRBJ2-1, with 8 bases aligning to TRBD1. V shed 6 bases, J shed 12 bases, and the junction held 10 bases outside the gene matches. This CDR3 comprises 13 residues. The CDR3 region is CASRGQDLVWQFF. The CDR3 nucleotides are TGTGCCAGCAGGGGACAGGACCTCGTCTGGCAGTTCTTC.

V and J are TRBV20-1 and TRBJ1-2; D might be TRBD1 (5 bases). CDR1 and CDR2 from the germline V gene are DFQATT and SNEGSKA (reference sequence). Trimming shortened V by 0 bases and J by 4 bases, and 12 bases separated the two germline ends. The CDR3 contains 14 residues. This CDR3 reads CSARDGGGPYGYTF. The CDR3 nucleotides are TGCAGTGCTAGAGATGGGGGGGGACCCTATGGCTACACCTTC.

This clonotype was detected many times. The chain joins TRBV20-1 to TRBJ2-7, with D tentatively TRBD1 or TRBD2 (5 bases each). The CDR3 spans 13 residues. V dropped 1 base and J dropped 2 bases, with 9 bases sitting between them. CDR1 and CDR2 from the germline V gene are DFQATT and SNEGSKA (reference sequence). CDR3 protein: CSARVRDPYEQYF. The CDR3 nucleotides read TGCAGTGCTAGAGTCAGGGACCCCTACGAGCAGTACTTC.

This clonotype was detected a few times. CDR3 residues: CAWSMTWTEVGGYTF. In DNA, the CDR3 is TGTGCCTGGAGTATGACTTGGACGGAGGTGGGTGGCTACACCTTC. V is TRBV30 and J is TRBJ1-2; D is ambiguous. CDR1 and CDR2 (germline): GTSNPN, SVGIG (reference sequence). The CDR3 is 15 residues long. V gave up 2 bases and J gave up 7 bases, with 20 bases separating them. The full variable domain, rest sourced from reference TRBV30 and TRBJ1-2, is SQTIHQWPATLVQPVGSPLSLECTVEGTSNPNLYWYRQAAGRGLQLLFYSVGIGQISSEVPQNLSASRPQDRQFILSSKKLLLSDSGFYLCAWSMTWTEVGGYTFGSGTRLTVV.